The rows below give T cell receptor beta chains drawn from one sample of a study of cytomegalovirus exposure and HLA in healthy donors. Generated by immunoSEQ multiplex PCR, the TCRdb table keeps only in-frame clones and is missing some. The sample yields under 150,000 clones, over 60% seen once. Sequenced material: PBMCs. The receptors originated from a human donor in good health. CDR3s include the opening cysteine and the closing phenylalanine or tryptophan. D genes are given only for firm matches. Rows give clone size only sometimes, using once, few, many, or a class for an expanded clone.

CDR3 DNA	CDR3 protein	J gene	V gene	D gene	clone size
TGTGCCACCAAATACAGGGAGTACGAGCAGTACTTC	CATKYREYEQYF	TRBJ2-7	TRBV14	.	.
TGCAGCGGGGGACTAGCGGCCACCGGGGAGCTGTTTTTT	CSGGLAATGELFF	TRBJ2-2	TRBV29-1	TRBD2	.
TGTGCCAGCAGCGTGTCAGGAAAGAAAGAAGCTTTCTTT	CASSVSGKKEAFF	TRBJ1-1	TRBV9	.	.
TGTGCCAGCAGCCCTTGGATGGGACAGGGGGTCGACGAGCAGTACTTC	CASSPWMGQGVDEQYF	TRBJ2-7	TRBV5-8	TRBD1	.
TGTGCCAGCAGCGTAGGAGTATCGGGACAGGGGCGAACAGATACGCAGTATTTT	CASSVGVSGQGRTDTQYF	TRBJ2-3	TRBV9	TRBD1	.
TGTGCCAGCAGTGATGGCGGAAGCACAGATACGCAGTATTTT	CASSDGGSTDTQYF	TRBJ2-3	TRBV6-1	.	.
TGTGCCAGCAGCTCCTGGGGACTGCAAGGAAACACCATATATTTT	CASSSWGLQGNTIYF	TRBJ1-3	TRBV6-5	.	once
TGTGCCAGCAGCCCCTTAGCGGGGAGACAAATTTACAATGAGCAGTTCTTC	CASSPLAGRQIYNEQFF	TRBJ2-1	TRBV11-2	TRBD2	.
TGCGCCAGCAGGGACCGGGACATAAACTACGAGCAGTACTTC	CASRDRDINYEQYF	TRBJ2-7	TRBV10-1	.	few
TGTGCCAGCAGTGGTGGGCGGGTAGGATACAATGAGCAGTTCTTC	CASSGGRVGYNEQFF	TRBJ2-1	TRBV5-6	.	.
TGTGCCAGCAGTGAAGATGGGGGGGCCTACAATGAGCAGTTCTTC	CASSEDGGAYNEQFF	TRBJ2-1	TRBV6-1	TRBD2	.
TGTGCCAGCAGTTCAGCGGGGGGCACAGATACGCAGTATTTT	CASSSAGGTDTQYF	TRBJ2-3	TRBV27	TRBD2	.
TGCGCCAGCAGCCAAGGAAGTAGTTTAGGGGCTTACGAGCAGTACTTC	CASSQGSSLGAYEQYF	TRBJ2-7	TRBV4-1	.	.
TGTGCCACCAGCAGAGGCGGAAGCTCCTATAATTCCCCCCTCCACTTT	CATSRGGSSYNSPLHF	TRBJ1-6	TRBV15	.	.